This TCR beta chain was observed in a study of tumor and adjacent non-tumor tissue in lung cancer. Study details: Stage I to III disease affected about ten men and 5 women aged about 31 to 85.

The template was RNA from unsorted bulk tissue. Distant lung tissue was collected more than 3 cm away from the tumor edge. About this clonotype itself: A read error may produce the germline difference seen at one junction end.

TCRbeta libraries were built with three rounds of nested PCR, modified from ARM-PCR. TCRdb called the multiplex PCR reads again in MiXCR, with one record for every CDR3 protein. Here the sample spans more than 60,000 distinct CDR3 sequences, under 80% being singletons. CDR1 and CDR2 from the germline V gene are MNHEY and SVGAGI. The CDR3 loop spans 14 amino acids. The sequence was obtained from a man in his 60s with non-small cell lung cancer. The sequencing sample was made of distant non-tumor lung tissue. V and J are TRBV6-5 and TRBJ2-4; D may be TRBD1 (6 bases). The DNA of the CDR3 is TGTGCCAGCAGTTACTCAGGCAGGGGAAACGTTCAATACTTC. Translated: CASSYSGRGNVQYF.